Listed below are T cell receptor beta chains from one sample, sequenced in a study of T cell responses to AZD1222 COVID-19 vaccine. Clones were read by immunoSEQ multiplex PCR, and TCRdb kept only the in-frame ones, dropping some. Among 85,000 to 110,000 clones listed, around nine tenths were seen once. Here the sequenced sample was peripheral blood, taken on day 0 of AZD1222 vaccination. These receptors all stem from an adult in good health. Each CDR3 is given with its conserved first and last residue. Each record gives: CDR3 length, V gene, J gene, D gene, clone size, CDR3 protein, CDR3 DNA. The D gene is left open where the match is weak. The size of a clone is reported for some rows only, either as once, few or many, or as a class for expanded clones.

len: 17
v_gene: TRBV11-2
j_gene: TRBJ1-4
d_gene: -
abundance: once
CDR3aa: CASSLNFLREANEKLFF
CDR3nt: TGTGCCAGCAGCTTAAATTTTTTAAGGGAAGCTAATGAAAAACTGTTTTTT

len: 15
v_gene: TRBV18
j_gene: TRBJ2-3
d_gene: -
abundance: -
CDR3aa: CASSPQGQGKGTQYF
CDR3nt: TGTGCCAGCTCACCACAAGGGCAGGGAAAGGGTACGCAGTATTTT

len: 14
v_gene: TRBV2
j_gene: TRBJ1-4
d_gene: -
abundance: few
CDR3aa: CASRLWATNEKLFF
CDR3nt: TGTGCCAGCAGACTTTGGGCAACTAATGAAAAACTGTTTTTT

len: 14
v_gene: TRBV5-1
j_gene: TRBJ2-7
d_gene: -
abundance: -
CDR3aa: CASSGTLSSYEQYF
CDR3nt: TGCGCCAGCAGCGGCACCCTCTCCTCCTACGAGCAGTACTTC

len: 13
v_gene: TRBV4-3
j_gene: TRBJ1-2
d_gene: -
abundance: -
CDR3aa: CASSQDLGYGYTF
CDR3nt: TGCGCCAGCAGCCAAGATTTAGGGTACGGCTACACCTTC

len: 13
v_gene: TRBV18
j_gene: TRBJ1-1
d_gene: -
abundance: -
CDR3aa: CASSPVSNTEAFF
CDR3nt: TGTGCCAGCTCACCGGTGAGCAACACTGAAGCTTTCTTT

len: 14
v_gene: TRBV19
j_gene: TRBJ2-2
d_gene: -
abundance: -
CDR3aa: CASRSQGYTGELFF
CDR3nt: TGTGCCAGTAGGTCTCAGGGTTACACCGGGGAGCTGTTTTTT

len: 16
v_gene: TRBV25-1
j_gene: TRBJ2-2
d_gene: -
abundance: -
CDR3aa: CASSSAGTLNTGELFF
CDR3nt: TGTGCCAGCAGTTCAGCCGGGACACTGAACACCGGGGAGCTGTTTTTT

len: 15
v_gene: TRBV24-1
j_gene: TRBJ1-4
d_gene: TRBD1
abundance: -
CDR3aa: CATSDPGQGDEKLFF
CDR3nt: TGTGCCACCAGTGACCCGGGACAGGGTGATGAAAAACTGTTTTTT

len: 13
v_gene: TRBV28
j_gene: TRBJ1-2
d_gene: TRBD1
abundance: once
CDR3aa: CATIPTGGSGYTF
CDR3nt: TGTGCCACCATCCCAACAGGGGGAAGTGGCTACACCTTC

len: 17
v_gene: TRBV30
j_gene: TRBJ2-7
d_gene: TRBD1
abundance: once
CDR3aa: CAWSADFLRDRGYEQYF
CDR3nt: TGTGCCTGGAGTGCTGACTTCCTTCGGGACAGGGGCTACGAGCAGTACTTC

len: 16
v_gene: TRBV24-1
j_gene: TRBJ2-1
d_gene: TRBD2
abundance: -
CDR3aa: CATSDRTSGDYNEQFF
CDR3nt: TGTGCCACCAGTGACCGAACTAGCGGAGACTACAATGAGCAGTTCTTC

len: 13
v_gene: TRBV11-2
j_gene: TRBJ1-2
d_gene: TRBD1
abundance: -
CDR3aa: CASSTSGTDGYTF
CDR3nt: TGTGCCAGCAGCACCTCCGGGACAGATGGCTACACCTTC

len: 18
v_gene: TRBV4-3
j_gene: TRBJ2-3
d_gene: -
abundance: -
CDR3aa: CASSQEDYRAGGTDTQYF
CDR3nt: TGCGCCAGCAGCCAAGAGGACTACAGGGCGGGGGGCACAGATACGCAGTATTTT

len: 14
v_gene: TRBV9
j_gene: TRBJ2-7
d_gene: TRBD1
abundance: -
CDR3aa: CASSDRDRGGQQYF
CDR3nt: TGTGCCAGCAGCGACCGGGACAGGGGAGGTCAGCAGTACTTC

len: 13
v_gene: TRBV25-1
j_gene: TRBJ2-5
d_gene: -
abundance: -
CDR3aa: CASSDGVTETQYF
CDR3nt: TGTGCCAGCAGTGACGGGGTAACGGAGACCCAGTACTTC

len: 17
v_gene: TRBV7-3
j_gene: TRBJ2-1
d_gene: -
abundance: -
CDR3aa: CASSPNHERGTGNEQFF
CDR3nt: TGTGCCAGCAGCCCAAACCACGAGCGGGGGACAGGGAATGAGCAGTTCTTC

len: 15
v_gene: TRBV6-5
j_gene: TRBJ2-5
d_gene: -
abundance: few
CDR3aa: CASSPATGNQETQYF
CDR3nt: TGTGCCAGCAGCCCCGCCACAGGAAACCAAGAGACCCAGTACTTC

len: 17
v_gene: TRBV19
j_gene: TRBJ1-5
d_gene: -
abundance: many
CDR3aa: CASTGGQSESSNQPQHF
CDR3nt: TGTGCCAGTACCGGGGGGCAGTCGGAATCTAGCAATCAGCCCCAGCATTTT

len: 13
v_gene: TRBV12-3/TRBV12-4
j_gene: TRBJ1-4
d_gene: -
abundance: once
CDR3aa: CASSLATLGELFF
CDR3nt: TGTGCCAGCAGTTTAGCGACGCTTGGGGAACTGTTTTTT

len: 18
v_gene: TRBV6-2/TRBV6-3
j_gene: TRBJ1-5
d_gene: -
abundance: -
CDR3aa: CASSYDPYRGNSNQPQHF
CDR3nt: TGTGCCAGCAGTTACGACCCCTACCGGGGGAATAGCAATCAGCCCCAGCATTTT

len: 14
v_gene: TRBV11-3
j_gene: TRBJ1-4
d_gene: -
abundance: -
CDR3aa: CASSLSSTNEKLFF
CDR3nt: TGTGCCAGCAGCTTATCCAGCACTAATGAAAAACTGTTTTTT

len: 16
v_gene: TRBV6-5
j_gene: TRBJ2-7
d_gene: TRBD2
abundance: -
CDR3aa: CASSYSLAGDFYEQYF
CDR3nt: TGTGCCAGCAGTTACTCACTAGCGGGAGATTTCTACGAGCAGTACTTC

len: 14
v_gene: TRBV6-5
j_gene: TRBJ1-3
d_gene: -
abundance: -
CDR3aa: CASMVADTRNTIYF
CDR3nt: TGTGCCAGCATGGTAGCGGACACCCGAAACACCATATATTTT

len: 13
v_gene: TRBV14
j_gene: TRBJ1-1
d_gene: TRBD1
abundance: -
CDR3aa: CASSQAQGGEAFF
CDR3nt: TGTGCCAGCAGCCAAGCTCAGGGGGGAGAGGCTTTCTTT

len: 15
v_gene: TRBV19
j_gene: TRBJ2-3
d_gene: -
abundance: -
CDR3aa: CASRPGGTYTDTQYF
CDR3nt: TGTGCCAGTCGACCAGGCGGGACCTACACAGATACGCAGTATTTT

len: 14
v_gene: TRBV10-3
j_gene: TRBJ1-5
d_gene: -
abundance: -
CDR3aa: CAINSDGSNQPQHF
CDR3nt: TGTGCCATCAACTCTGACGGTAGCAATCAGCCCCAGCATTTT

len: 11
v_gene: TRBV5-6
j_gene: TRBJ1-1
d_gene: -
abundance: -
CDR3aa: CASSLQYEAFF
CDR3nt: TGTGCCAGCAGCCTGCAGTATGAAGCTTTCTTT